Each of the 5 T cell receptor beta chains below was sequenced from the same sample in a study of breast tumors, draining lymph nodes, adjacent tissues. TCRdb re-called the multiplex PCR reads with MiXCR, one entry per CDR3 protein. The sample contains 85,000 to 130,000 distinct CDR3 sequences, 30% of which appear only once. The lymph nodes were axillary draining lymph nodes from breast cancer patients. Source material: axillary lymph node tissue. The receptors stem from a female donor with breast cancer. Some clones in this sample may be carry-over from other donors' samples.

This clonotype was detected only a few times. A read error may account for a junction end that differs from germline. The chain recombines TRBV11-2 with TRBJ2-5, with 7 nucleotides matching TRBD2. The CDR3 contains 13 residues. Germline V lookup: CDR1 SGHAT, CDR2 FQNNGV. The chain's CDR3 is CASSLGLQATQYF. CDR3 nucleotide sequence: TGTGCCAGCAGCTTGGGACTACAAGCGACCCAGTACTTC.

This clonotype was detected only a few times. The chain couples TRBV11-2 to TRBJ2-1; possibly TRBD1 for D (6 bases). Trimming took off 1 base at V and 7 bases at J, with 11 bases between the two ends. Germline assignment: CDR1 SGHAT and CDR2 FQNNGV. The CDR3 runs to 14 residues. The CDR3 region is CASSLVGAANEQFF. The DNA of the CDR3 is TGTGCCAGCAGCTTAGTGGGGGCGGCAAATGAGCAGTTCTTC.

There are many counts of this clonotype. The junction departs from germline at one end; a sequencing error may be responsible. The chain links TRBV6-5 to TRBJ1-4; D gene uncertain. Germline values: CDR1 MNHEY, CDR2 SVGAGI. There are 15 residues in the CDR3. The CDR3 DNA follows: TGTGCCAGCAGTCACTCGGCGGATACCGATGAAAAACTGTTTTTT. It is translated as CASSHSADTDEKLFF.

This clonotype was detected only a few times. The chain carries TRBV6-2 or TRBV6-3 and TRBJ1-1, with unresolved D. The germline CDR1 and CDR2 sequences are MNHEY and SVGEGT. CDR3 length: 16 amino acids. Trimming took off 5 bases at V and 6 bases at J, with 22 bases between the two ends. The CDR3 region is CASSLNPQTWEAEAFF. The CDR3 coding sequence is TGTGCCAGCAGTCTAAACCCCCAGACTTGGGAGGCTGAAGCTTTCTTT.

This clonotype came up many times. This chain connects TRBV19 to TRBJ2-7; 7 bases line up with TRBD1. Unmatched junction bases numbered 5, after V lost 5 bases and J lost 1 base. The CDR3 runs 14 residues. The germline V gene has CDR1 LNHDA and CDR2 SQIVND (reference sequence). The chain's CDR3 is CASSPRQGSYEQYF. For the CDR3, the DNA is TGTGCCAGTAGTCCCCGACAGGGATCCTACGAGCAGTACTTC.